These 4 T cell receptor beta chains share one sample of origin, sequenced in a study of blood T cell repertoires in COVID-19. This table comes from immunoSEQ multiplex PCR, and its TCRdb copy is limited to in-frame clones, with some not included. The sample records some 170,000 clones, over 80% being singletons. Sequencing was done on a sample of peripheral blood. These receptor sequences come from a woman in her seventies with acute or convalescent COVID-19.

This chain joins TRBV28 and TRBJ2-2, with a possible D match to TRBD2 (5 bases). Germline V gene data show CDR1 as MDHEN and CDR2 as SYDVKM. This CDR3 is 15 amino acids long. The germline V and J ends were trimmed by 1 base and 5 bases, with 11 bases remaining between them. CDR3 in DNA: TGTGCCAGCAGTTTATCCTTAGGACTGACCGGGGAGCTGTTTTTT. It specifies CASSLSLGLTGELFF.

Turning to this clone: A junction end diverges from the germline sequence, so it may reflect a read error. The rearrangement links TRBV6-2 or TRBV6-3 to TRBJ1-5, with TRBD1 identical over 9 bases. This CDR3 comprises 16 residues. From germline, CDR1 is MNHEY and CDR2 SVGEGT. The CDR3 region has the DNA TGTGCCAGCAGCCCACAGGGGGCCCAGGGTAATCGGCCCCAGCATTTT. This gives the protein CASSPQGAQGNRPQHF.

The CDR3 DNA follows: TGTGCCTGGAAGGCAGGTCCTGCCTCTGGAAACACCATATATTTT. It is translated as CAWKAGPASGNTIYF. V usage is TRBV30 and J usage is TRBJ1-3; unclear D gene. The CDR3 sequence is 15 residues long. V was cut by 4 bases and J by 0 bases, with 13 bases left in between. Germline CDR1 reads GTSNPN; CDR2 reads SVGIG (reference sequence).

The chain joins TRBV10-3 to TRBJ1-1, with D unclear. This CDR3 is 12 amino acids long. Germline V gene lookup returns CDR1 ENHRY and CDR2 SYGVKD. The ends were cut back, 5 bases at V and 1 base at J, with 5 bases in the middle. As DNA, the CDR3 is TGTGCCATCAGTCCAGGGAACACTGAAGCTTTCTTT. Its translation: CAISPGNTEAFF.